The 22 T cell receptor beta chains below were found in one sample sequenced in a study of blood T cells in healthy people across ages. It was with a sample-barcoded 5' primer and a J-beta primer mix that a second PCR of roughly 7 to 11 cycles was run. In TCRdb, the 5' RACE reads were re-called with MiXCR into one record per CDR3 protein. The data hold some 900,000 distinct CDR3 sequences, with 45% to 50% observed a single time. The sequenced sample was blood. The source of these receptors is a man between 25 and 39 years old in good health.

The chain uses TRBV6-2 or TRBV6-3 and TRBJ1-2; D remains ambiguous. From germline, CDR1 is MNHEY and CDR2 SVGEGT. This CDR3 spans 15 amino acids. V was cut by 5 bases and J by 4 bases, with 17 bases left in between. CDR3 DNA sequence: TGTGCCAGCAGTACCGGGAACCTCGGAGGCTATGGCTACACCTTC. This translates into CASSTGNLGGYGYTF.

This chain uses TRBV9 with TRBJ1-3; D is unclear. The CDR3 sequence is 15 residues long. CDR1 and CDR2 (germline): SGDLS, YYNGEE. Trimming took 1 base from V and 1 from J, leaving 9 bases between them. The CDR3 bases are TGTGCCAGCAGCGTATACGGGGATTCTGGAAACACCATATATTTT. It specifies CASSVYGDSGNTIYF.

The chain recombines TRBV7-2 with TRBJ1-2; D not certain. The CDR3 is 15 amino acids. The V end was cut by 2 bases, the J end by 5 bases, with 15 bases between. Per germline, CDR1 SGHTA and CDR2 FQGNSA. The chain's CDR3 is CASSLSRPAPYGYTF. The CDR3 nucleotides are TGTGCCAGCAGCTTATCTCGCCCTGCCCCTTATGGCTACACCTTC.

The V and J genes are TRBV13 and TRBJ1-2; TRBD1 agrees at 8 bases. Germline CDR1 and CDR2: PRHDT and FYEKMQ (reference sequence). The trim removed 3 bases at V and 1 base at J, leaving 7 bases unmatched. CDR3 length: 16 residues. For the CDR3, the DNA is TGTGCCAGCAGCTTTAAGGGACAGGACTTTAACTATGGCTACACCTTC. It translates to CASSFKGQDFNYGYTF.

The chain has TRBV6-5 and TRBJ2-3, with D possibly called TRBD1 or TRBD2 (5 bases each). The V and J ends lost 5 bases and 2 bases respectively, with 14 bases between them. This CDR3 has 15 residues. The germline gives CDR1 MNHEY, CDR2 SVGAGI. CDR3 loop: CASSRRDGLTDTQYF. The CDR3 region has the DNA TGTGCCAGCAGTCGCCGGGACGGCCTCACAGATACGCAGTATTTT.

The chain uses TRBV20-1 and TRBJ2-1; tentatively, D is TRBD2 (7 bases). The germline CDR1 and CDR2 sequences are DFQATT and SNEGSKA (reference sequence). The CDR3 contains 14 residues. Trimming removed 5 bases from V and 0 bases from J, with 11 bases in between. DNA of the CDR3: TGCAGTGCTCACGGGGGGCCCTCCTACAATGAGCAGTTCTTC. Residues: CSAHGGPSYNEQFF.

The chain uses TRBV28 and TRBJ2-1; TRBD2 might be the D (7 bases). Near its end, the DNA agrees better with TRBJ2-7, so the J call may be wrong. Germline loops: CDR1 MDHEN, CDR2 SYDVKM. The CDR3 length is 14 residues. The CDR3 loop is CASRGASSYNEQYF. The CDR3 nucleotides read TGTGCCAGCCGGGGGGCTAGCTCCTACAATGAGCAGTACTTC.

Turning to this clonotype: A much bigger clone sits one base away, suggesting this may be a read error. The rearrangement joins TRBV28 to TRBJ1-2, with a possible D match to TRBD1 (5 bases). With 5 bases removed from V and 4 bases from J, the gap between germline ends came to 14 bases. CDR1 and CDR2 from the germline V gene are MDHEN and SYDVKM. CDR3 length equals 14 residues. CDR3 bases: TGTGCCAGCAGTGTGGTCGGGGCCCTCTATGGCTACACCTTC. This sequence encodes CASSVVGALYGYTF.

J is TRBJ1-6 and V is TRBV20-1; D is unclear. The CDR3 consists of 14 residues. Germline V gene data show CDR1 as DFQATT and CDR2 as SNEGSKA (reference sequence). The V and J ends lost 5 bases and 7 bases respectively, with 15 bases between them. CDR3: CSAPPVARNSPLHF. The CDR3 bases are TGCAGTGCTCCCCCGGTCGCTCGGAATTCACCCCTCCACTTT.

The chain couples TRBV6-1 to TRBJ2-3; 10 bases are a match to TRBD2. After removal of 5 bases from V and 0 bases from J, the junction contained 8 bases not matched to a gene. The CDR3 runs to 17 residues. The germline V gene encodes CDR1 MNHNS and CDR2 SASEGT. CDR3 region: CASSRLAGRGSTDTQYF. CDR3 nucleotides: TGTGCCAGCAGTCGACTAGCGGGCCGAGGGAGCACAGATACGCAGTATTTT.

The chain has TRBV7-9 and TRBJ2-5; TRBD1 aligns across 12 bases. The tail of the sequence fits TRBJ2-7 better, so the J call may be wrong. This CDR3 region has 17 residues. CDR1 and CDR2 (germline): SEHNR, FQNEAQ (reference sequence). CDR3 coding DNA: TGTGCCAGCAGCTTTGGGACAGGGGGCGTTATTCAATACGAGCAGTACTTC. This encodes CASSFGTGGVIQYEQYF.

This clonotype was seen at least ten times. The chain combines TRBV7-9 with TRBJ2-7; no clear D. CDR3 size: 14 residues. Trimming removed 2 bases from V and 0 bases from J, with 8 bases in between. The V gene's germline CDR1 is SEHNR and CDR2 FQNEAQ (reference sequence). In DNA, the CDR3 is TGTGCCAGCAGCTTATTACAGAGCTCCTACGAGCAGTACTTC. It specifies CASSLLQSSYEQYF.

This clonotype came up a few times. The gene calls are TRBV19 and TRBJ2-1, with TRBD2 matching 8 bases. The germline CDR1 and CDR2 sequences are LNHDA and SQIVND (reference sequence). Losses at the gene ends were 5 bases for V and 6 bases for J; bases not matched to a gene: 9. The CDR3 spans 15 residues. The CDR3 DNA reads TGTGCCAGTAGTTCCGGGGGGGCCAACACCAATGAGCAGTTCTTC. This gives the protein CASSSGGANTNEQFF.

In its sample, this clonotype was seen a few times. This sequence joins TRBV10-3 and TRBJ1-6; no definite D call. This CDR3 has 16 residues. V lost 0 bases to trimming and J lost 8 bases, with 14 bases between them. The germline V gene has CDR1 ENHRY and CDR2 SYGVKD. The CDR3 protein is CAISESISAVDSPLHF. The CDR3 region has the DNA TGTGCCATCAGTGAGTCCATTTCTGCGGTCGATTCACCCCTCCACTTT.

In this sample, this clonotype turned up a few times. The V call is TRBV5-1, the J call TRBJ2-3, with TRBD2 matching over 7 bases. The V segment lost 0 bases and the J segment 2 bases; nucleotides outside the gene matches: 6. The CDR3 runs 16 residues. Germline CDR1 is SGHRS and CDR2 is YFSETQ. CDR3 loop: CASSLAPAGDTDTQYF. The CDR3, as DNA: TGCGCCAGCAGCTTGGCCCCCGCGGGGGACACAGATACGCAGTATTTT.

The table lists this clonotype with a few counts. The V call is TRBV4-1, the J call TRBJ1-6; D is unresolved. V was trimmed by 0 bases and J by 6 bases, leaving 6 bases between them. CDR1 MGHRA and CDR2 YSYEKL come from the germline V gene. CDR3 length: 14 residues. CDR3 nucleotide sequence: TGCGCCAGCAGCCAAGATGGAGGTAATTCACCCCTCCACTTT. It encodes CASSQDGGNSPLHF.

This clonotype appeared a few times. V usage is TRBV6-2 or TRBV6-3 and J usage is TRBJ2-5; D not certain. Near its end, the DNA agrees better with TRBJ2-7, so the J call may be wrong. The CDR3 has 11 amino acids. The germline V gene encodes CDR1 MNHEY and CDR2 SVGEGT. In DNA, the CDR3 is TGTGCCAGCAGTATGGGTTTCGAGCAGTACTTC. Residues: CASSMGFEQYF.

DNA for the CDR3: TGCAGTGCTAGTGGACCGAATCCCTACGAGCAGTACTTC. This translates into CSASGPNPYEQYF. This chain links TRBV20-1 with TRBJ2-4, with D hard to call. The J call may be mistaken, given a closer DNA end match to TRBJ2-7. The CDR3 consists of 13 residues. Germline values: CDR1 DFQATT, CDR2 SNEGSKA (reference sequence).

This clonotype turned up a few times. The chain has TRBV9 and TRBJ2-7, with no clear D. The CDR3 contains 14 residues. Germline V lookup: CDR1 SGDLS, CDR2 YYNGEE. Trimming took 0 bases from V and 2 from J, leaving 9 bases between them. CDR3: CASSVAAGPYEQYF. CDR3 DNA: TGTGCCAGCAGCGTAGCAGCCGGACCCTACGAGCAGTACTTC.

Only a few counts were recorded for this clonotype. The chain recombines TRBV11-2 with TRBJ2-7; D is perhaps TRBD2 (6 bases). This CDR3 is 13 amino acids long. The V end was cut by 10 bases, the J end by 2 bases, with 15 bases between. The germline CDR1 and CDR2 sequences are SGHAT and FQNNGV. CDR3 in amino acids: CATKGGAPYEQYF. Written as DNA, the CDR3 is TGTGCCACCAAAGGCGGGGCTCCCTACGAGCAGTACTTC.

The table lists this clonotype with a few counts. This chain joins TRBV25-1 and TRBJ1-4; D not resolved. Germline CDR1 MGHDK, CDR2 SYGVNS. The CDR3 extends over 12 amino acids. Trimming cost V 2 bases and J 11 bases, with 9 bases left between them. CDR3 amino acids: CASSENELKLFF. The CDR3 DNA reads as TGTGCCAGCAGTGAAAATGAGCTTAAACTGTTTTTT.

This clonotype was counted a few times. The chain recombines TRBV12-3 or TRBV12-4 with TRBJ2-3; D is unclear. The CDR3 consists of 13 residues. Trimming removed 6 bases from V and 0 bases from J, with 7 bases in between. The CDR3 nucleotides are TGTGCCAGCAGGGCCGGGAGCACAGATACGCAGTATTTT. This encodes CASRAGSTDTQYF.